Detailed here is one T cell receptor beta chain. What it binds is not known. The method was immunoSEQ multiplex PCR; TCRdb's version includes in-frame clones alone and lacks a portion of them. The sample consists of about 2,100,000 clones, about 93% of them appearing once. Selected positively for CCR7 and CD45RO-negative, naive CD8 cells excluded terminally differentiated effector memory CD45RA+ cells. The sample is drawn from a study of shared clonotypes between healthy human individuals. This CDR3 is built from 19 residues. Broader study findings: Several donors shared approximately 5% of their naive CD4 clonotypes.

The chain has TRBV21-1 and TRBJ2-2; the D call of TRBD2 is as the table states it, not checked on the DNA. TRBV21-1 is designated a pseudogene. This receptor was identified in a man aged 18 to 35 in good health. Some clones in this sample may be carry-over from other donors' samples. Material: naive CD8+ T cells from PBMCs. This chain's CDR3 is CASSNKPETSGSDTGELFF. The DNA for the CDR3 is TGTGCCAGCAGCAATAAACCGGAGACTAGCGGGAGCGACACCGGGGAGCTGTTTTTT.